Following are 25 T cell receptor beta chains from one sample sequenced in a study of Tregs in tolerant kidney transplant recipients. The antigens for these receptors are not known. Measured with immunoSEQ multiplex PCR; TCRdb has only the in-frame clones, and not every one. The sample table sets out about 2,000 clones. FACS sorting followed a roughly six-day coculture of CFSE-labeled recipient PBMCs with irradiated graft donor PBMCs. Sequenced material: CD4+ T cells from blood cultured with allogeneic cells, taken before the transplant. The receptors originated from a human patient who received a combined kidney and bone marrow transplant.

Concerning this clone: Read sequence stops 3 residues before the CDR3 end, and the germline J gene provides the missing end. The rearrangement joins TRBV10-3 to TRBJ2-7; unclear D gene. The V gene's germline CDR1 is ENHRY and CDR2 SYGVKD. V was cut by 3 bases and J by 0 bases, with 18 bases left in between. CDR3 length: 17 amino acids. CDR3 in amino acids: CAISDIRARVPSYEQYF. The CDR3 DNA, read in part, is TGTGCCATCAGTGATATCAGAGCAAGGGTCCCCTCCTACGAG.

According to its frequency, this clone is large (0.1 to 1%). CDR3 protein: CSASWGGVIGNTEAFF. CDR3 DNA (partial): TGCAGTGCTAGCTGGGGAGGGGTAATTGGGAACACTGAA. V and J are TRBV20-1 and TRBJ1-1, with D perhaps TRBD1 (5 bases). The read terminates 3 residues before the CDR3 end, so the remaining end is supplied by the germline J gene. With 3 bases removed from V and 1 base from J, the gap between germline ends came to 18 bases. CDR3 length equals 16 residues. Germline lookup yields CDR1 DFQATT and CDR2 SNEGSKA (reference sequence).

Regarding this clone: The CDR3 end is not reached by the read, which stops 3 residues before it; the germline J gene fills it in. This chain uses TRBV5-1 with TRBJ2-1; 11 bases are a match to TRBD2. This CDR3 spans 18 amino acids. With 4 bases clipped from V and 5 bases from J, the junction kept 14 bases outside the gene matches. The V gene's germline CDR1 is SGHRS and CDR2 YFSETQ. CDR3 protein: CASSPTPFSGRANNEQFF. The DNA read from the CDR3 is TGCGCCAGCAGCCCGACTCCGTTTAGCGGGAGGGCCAACAATGAG.

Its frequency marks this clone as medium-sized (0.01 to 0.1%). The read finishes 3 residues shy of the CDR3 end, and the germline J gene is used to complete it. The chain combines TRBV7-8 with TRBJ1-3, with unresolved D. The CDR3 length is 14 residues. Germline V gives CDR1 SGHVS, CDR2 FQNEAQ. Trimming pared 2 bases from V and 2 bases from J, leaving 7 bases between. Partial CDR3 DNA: TGTGCCAGCAGCTTATCCCAGACTGGAAACACC. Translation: CASSLSQTGNT. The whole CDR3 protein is CASSLSQTGNTIYF.

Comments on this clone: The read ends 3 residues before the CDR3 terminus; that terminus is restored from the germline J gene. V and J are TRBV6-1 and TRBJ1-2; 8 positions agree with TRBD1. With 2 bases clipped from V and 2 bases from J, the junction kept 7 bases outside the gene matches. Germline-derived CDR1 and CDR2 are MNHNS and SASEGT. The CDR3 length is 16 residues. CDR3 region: CASSETNAGGNYGYTF. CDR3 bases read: TGTGCCAGCAGTGAAACCAATGCAGGGGGCAACTATGGC.

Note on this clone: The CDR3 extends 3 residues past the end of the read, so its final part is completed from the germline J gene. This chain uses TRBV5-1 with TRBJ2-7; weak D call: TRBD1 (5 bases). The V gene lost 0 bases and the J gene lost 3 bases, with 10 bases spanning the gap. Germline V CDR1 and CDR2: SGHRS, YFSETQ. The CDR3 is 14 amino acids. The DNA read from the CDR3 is TGCGCCAGCAGCTTGGAGGTAGGGGTCTACGAG. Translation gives CASSLEVGVYE. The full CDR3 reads CASSLEVGVYEQYF.

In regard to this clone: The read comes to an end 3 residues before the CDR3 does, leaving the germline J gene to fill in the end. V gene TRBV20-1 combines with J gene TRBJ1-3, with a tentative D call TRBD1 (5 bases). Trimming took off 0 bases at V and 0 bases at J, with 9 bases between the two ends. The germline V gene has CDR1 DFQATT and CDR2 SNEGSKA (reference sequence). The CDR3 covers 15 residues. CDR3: CSARDPRASGNTIYF. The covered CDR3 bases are TGCAGTGCTAGAGATCCCAGGGCCTCTGGAAACACC.

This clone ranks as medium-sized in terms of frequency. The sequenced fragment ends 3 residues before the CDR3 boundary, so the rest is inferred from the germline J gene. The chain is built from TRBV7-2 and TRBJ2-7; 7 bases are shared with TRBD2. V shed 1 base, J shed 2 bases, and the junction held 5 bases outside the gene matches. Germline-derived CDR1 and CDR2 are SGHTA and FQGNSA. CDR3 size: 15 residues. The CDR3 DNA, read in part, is TGTGCCAGCAGCTTAGGGTTCCTAGCGGCCTACGAG. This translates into CASSLGFLAAYE. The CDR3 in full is CASSLGFLAAYEQYF. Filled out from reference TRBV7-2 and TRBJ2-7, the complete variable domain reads GAGVSQSPSNKVTEKGKDVELRCDPISGHTALYWYRQSLGQGLEFLIYFQGNSAPDKSGLPSDRFSAERTGGSVSTLTIQRTQQEDSAVYLCASSLGFLAAYEQYFGPGTRLTVT.

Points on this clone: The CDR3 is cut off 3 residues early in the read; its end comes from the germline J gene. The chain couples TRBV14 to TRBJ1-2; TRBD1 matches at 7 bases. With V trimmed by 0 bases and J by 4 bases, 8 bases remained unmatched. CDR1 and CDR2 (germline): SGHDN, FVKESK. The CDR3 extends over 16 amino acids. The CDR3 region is CASSQDAGGSFYGYTF. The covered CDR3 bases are TGTGCCAGCAGCCAAGACGCAGGGGGATCCTTCTATGGC.

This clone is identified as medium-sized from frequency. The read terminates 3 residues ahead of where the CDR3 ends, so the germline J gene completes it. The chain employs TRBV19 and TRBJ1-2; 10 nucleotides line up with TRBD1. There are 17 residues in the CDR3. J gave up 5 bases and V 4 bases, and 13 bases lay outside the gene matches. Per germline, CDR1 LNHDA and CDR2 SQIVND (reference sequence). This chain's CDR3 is CASSNYQSGTGVYGYTF. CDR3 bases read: TGTGCCAGTAGTAACTATCAAAGTGGGACAGGGGTTTATGGC.

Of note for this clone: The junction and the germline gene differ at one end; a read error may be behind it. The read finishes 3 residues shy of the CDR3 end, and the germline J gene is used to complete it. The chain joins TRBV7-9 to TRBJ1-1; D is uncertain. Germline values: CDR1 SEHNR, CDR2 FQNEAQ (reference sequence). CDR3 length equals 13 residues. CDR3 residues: CPSSLDGNTEAFF. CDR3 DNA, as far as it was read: TGTCCCAGCAGCTTAGACGGGAACACTGAA. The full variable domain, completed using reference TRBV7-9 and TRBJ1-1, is DTGVSQNPRHKITKRGQNVTFRCDPISEHNRLYWYRQTLGQGPEFLTYFQNEAQLEKSRLLSDRFSAERPKGSFSTLEIQRTEQGDSAMYLCPSSLDGNTEAFFGQGTRLTVV.

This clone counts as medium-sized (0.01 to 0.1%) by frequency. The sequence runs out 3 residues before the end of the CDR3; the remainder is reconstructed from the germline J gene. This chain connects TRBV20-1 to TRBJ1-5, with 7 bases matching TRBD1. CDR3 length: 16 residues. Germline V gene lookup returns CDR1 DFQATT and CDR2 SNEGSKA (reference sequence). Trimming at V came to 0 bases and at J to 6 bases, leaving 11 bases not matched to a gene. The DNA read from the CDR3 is TGCAGTGCTAGAGATCTCAGGCAGGGGGTCAGTCAGCCC. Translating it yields CSARDLRQGVSQP. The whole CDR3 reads CSARDLRQGVSQPQHF.

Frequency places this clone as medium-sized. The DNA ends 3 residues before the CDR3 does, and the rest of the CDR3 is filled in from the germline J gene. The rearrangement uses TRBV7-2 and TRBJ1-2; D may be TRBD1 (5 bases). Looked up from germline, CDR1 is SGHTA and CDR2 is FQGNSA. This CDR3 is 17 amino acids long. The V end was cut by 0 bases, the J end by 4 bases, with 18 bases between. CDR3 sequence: CASSLAQRRGSGYGYTF. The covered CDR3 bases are TGTGCCAGCAGCTTAGCCCAGCGCCGGGGGTCAGGCTATGGC.

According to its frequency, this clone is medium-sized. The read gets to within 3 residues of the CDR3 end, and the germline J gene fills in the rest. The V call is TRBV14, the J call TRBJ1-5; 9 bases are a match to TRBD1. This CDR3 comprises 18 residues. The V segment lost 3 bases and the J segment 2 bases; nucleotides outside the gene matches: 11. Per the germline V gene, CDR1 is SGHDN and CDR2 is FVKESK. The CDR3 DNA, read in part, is TGTGCCAGCAGCCAGACCGGACAGGGGTCATCATGCAATCAGCCC. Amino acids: CASSQTGQGSSCNQP. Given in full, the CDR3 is CASSQTGQGSSCNQPQHF.

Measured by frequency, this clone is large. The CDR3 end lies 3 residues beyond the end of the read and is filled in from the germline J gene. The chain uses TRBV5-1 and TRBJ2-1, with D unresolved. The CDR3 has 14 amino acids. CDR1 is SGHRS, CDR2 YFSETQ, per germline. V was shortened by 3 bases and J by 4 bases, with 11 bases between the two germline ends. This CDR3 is CASSSTPTYNEQFF. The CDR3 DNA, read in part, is TGCGCCAGCAGCTCGACTCCTACTTACAATGAG.

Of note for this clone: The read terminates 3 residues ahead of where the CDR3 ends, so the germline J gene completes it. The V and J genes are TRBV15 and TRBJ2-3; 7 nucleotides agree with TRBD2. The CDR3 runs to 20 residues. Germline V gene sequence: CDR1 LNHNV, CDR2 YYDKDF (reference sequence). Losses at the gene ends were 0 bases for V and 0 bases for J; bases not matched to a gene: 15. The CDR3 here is CATSRDLSGRGYSSTDTQYF. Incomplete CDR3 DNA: TGTGCCACCAGCAGAGATCTGAGTGGGAGGGGCTATTCTAGCACAGATACG.

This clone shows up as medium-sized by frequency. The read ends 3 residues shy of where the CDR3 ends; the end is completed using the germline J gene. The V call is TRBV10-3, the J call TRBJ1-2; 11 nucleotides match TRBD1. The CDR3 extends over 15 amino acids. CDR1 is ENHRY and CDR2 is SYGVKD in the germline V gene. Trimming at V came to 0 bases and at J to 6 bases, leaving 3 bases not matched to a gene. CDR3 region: CAISESGTGGHGYTF. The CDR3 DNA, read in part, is TGTGCCATCAGTGAGTCCGGGACAGGGGGGCATGGC.

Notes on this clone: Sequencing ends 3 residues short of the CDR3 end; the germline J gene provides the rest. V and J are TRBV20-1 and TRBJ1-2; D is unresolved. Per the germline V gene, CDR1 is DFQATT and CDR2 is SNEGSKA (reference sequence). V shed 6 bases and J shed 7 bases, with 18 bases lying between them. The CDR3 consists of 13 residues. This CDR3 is CSATDVGVLGYTF. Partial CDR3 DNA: TGCAGTGCAACAGACGTCGGGGTGCTTGGC.

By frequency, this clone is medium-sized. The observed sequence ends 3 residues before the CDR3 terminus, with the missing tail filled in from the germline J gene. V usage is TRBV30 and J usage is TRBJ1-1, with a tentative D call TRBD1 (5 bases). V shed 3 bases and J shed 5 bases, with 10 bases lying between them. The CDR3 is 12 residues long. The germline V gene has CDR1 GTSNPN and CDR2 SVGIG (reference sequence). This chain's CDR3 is CAWRREGTEAFF. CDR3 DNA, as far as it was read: TGTGCCTGGAGAAGGGAGGGGACTGAA.

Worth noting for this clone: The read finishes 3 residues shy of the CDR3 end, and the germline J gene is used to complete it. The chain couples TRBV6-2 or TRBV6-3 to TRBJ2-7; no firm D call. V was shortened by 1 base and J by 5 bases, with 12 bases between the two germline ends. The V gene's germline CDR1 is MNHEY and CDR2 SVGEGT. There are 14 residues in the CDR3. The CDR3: CASSYWALFDEQYF. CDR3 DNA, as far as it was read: TGTGCCAGCAGTTACTGGGCCCTGTTCGACGAG.

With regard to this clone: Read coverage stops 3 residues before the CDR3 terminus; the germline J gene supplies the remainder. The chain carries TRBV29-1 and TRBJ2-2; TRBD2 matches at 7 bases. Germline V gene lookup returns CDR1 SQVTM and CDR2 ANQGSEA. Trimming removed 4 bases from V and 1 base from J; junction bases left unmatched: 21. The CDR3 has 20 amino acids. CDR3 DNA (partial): TGCAGCGTTGTTCCCCCCCCGAGGAGCGGGACCCCTGAGAACACCGGGGAG. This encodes CSVVPPPRSGTPENTGE. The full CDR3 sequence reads CSVVPPPRSGTPENTGELFF.

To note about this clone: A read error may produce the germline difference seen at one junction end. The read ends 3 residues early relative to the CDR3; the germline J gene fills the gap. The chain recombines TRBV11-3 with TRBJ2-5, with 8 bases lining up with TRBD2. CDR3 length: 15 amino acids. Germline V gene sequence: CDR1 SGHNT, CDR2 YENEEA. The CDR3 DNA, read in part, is TGTGCCAGCGGCTTCAGCGGGGGAGAGGAAGAGACC. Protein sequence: CASGFSGGEEET. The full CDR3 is CASGFSGGEEETQYF.

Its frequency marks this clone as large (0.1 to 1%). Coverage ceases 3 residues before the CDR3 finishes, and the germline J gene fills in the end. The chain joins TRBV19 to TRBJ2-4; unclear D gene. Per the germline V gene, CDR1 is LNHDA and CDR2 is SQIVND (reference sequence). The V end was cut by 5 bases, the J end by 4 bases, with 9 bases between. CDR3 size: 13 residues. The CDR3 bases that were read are TGTGCCAGTAGTCCCTCCCAGAAAAACATT. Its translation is CASSPSQKNI. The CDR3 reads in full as CASSPSQKNIQYF.

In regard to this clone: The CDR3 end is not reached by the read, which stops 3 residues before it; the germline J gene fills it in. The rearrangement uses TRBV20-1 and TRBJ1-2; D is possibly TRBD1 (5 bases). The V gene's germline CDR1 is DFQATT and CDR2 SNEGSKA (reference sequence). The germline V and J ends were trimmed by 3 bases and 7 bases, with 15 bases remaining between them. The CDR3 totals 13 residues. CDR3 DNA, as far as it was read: TGCAGTGCTAGCGGGGGTGGAGGGTCTGGC. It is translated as CSASGGGGSG. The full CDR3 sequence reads CSASGGGGSGYTF.

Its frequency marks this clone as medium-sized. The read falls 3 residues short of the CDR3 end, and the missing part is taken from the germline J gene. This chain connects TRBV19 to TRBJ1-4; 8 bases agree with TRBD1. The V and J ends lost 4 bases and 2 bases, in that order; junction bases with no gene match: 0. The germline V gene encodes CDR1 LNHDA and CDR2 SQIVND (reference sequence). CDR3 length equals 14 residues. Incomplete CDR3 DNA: TGTGCCAGTAGTAGGACAGGGACTAATGAAAAA. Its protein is CASSRTGTNEK. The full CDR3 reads CASSRTGTNEKLFF.